The 24 T cell receptor beta chains presented below share a single source sample, sequenced in a study of T and B cells in COVID-19 patients. TRB was amplified from about 260-540 ng of blood genomic DNA. BIOMED2 TRB-A/B primer pools were used in multiplex TRB PCR. Each CDR3 protein gets one entry after TCRdb re-called the multiplex PCR reads with MiXCR. This sample carries 7,000 or so distinct CDR3 sequences, approximately 24% of them seen once, and the ten largest clones take 11%. The sample comprised blood. These receptors were obtained from a human donor with active COVID-19.

The chain has TRBV4-3 and TRBJ2-7; 7 nucleotides line up with TRBD1. CDR3 length equals 15 residues. V dropped 0 bases and J dropped 2; count of bases not matched to a gene: 4. Germline CDR1 and CDR2: LGHNA and YSLEER. CDR3 in amino acids: CASSQDRQGPYEQYF. The DNA for the CDR3 is TGCGCCAGCAGCCAAGATAGACAGGGTCCCTACGAGCAGTACTTC.

This clonotype qualifies as medium-sized. The chain is built from TRBV5-5 and TRBJ1-6; unclear D gene. The CDR3 has 13 amino acids. Germline V gene sequence: CDR1 SGHKS, CDR2 YYEKEE (reference sequence). V was shortened by 0 bases and J by 9 bases, with 7 bases between the two germline ends. CDR3 sequence reads: CASSLGLGSPLHF. The CDR3 nucleotides read TGTGCCAGCAGCTTGGGACTCGGTTCACCCCTCCACTTT.

This chain connects TRBV7-9 to TRBJ2-2; D uncertain. Per germline, CDR1 SEHNR and CDR2 FQNEAQ (reference sequence). The CDR3 spans 11 residues. V was pared by 5 bases and J by 6 bases, with 4 bases between. This CDR3 reads CASSAAGELFF. As DNA, the CDR3 is TGTGCCAGCAGCGCGGCCGGGGAGCTGTTTTTT.

The chain recombines TRBV28 with TRBJ2-7, with TRBD1 matching 10 bases. Germline V gene data show CDR1 as MDHEN and CDR2 as SYDVKM. J gave up 2 bases and V 4 bases, and 5 bases lay outside the gene matches. The CDR3 is made up of 15 amino acids. CDR3: CASSSPGQGTYEQYF. In DNA form, the CDR3 reads TGTGCCAGCAGTTCCCCGGGACAGGGGACCTACGAGCAGTACTTC.

This clonotype came up a few times. This chain joins TRBV20-1 and TRBJ2-1, with D unclear. This CDR3 region has 11 residues. In germline, CDR1 is DFQATT, CDR2 SNEGSKA (reference sequence). V lost 6 bases and J lost 5, with 8 bases in between. CDR3 protein: CSASDHNEQFF. The CDR3 bases are TGCAGTGCCAGCGACCACAATGAGCAGTTCTTC.

A few counts support this clonotype. The gene calls are TRBV5-1 and TRBJ1-1; 7 bases agree with TRBD1. This CDR3 has 16 amino acids. The trim removed 1 base at V and 0 bases at J, leaving 6 bases unmatched. Germline CDR1 and CDR2: SGHRS and YFSETQ. CDR3 coding DNA: TGCGCCAGCAGCTTGACGACAGGGAGGGTGAACACTGAAGCTTTCTTT. This sequence encodes CASSLTTGRVNTEAFF.

This clonotype was picked up a small number of times. This chain joins TRBV6-2 or TRBV6-3 and TRBJ1-5; 7 nucleotides line up with TRBD1. The CDR3 has 15 residues. V lost 2 bases, J lost 2 bases, and 3 bases stayed unmatched. Germline assignment: CDR1 MNHEY and CDR2 SVGEGT. DNA of the CDR3: TGTGCCAGCAGTTACCGGACAGGTGGCAATCAGCCCCAGCATTTT. Its translation is CASSYRTGGNQPQHF.

The CDR3 region is CASSSTRNTEAFF. The CDR3 nucleotides read TGTGCCAGCAGTTCGACCAGGAACACTGAAGCTTTCTTT. The V and J genes are TRBV6-5 and TRBJ1-1; no definite D call. Germline V CDR1 and CDR2: MNHEY, SVGAGI. The CDR3 sequence is 13 residues long. V gave up 4 bases and J gave up 1 base, with 7 bases separating them.

This clonotype occurred a few times. This chain uses TRBV5-1 with TRBJ2-2; D may correspond to TRBD1 or TRBD2 (5 bases each). Trimming stripped 4 bases from V and 7 bases from J, with 11 bases between. Germline V gene sequence: CDR1 SGHRS, CDR2 YFSETQ. The CDR3 sequence is 13 residues long. DNA of the CDR3: TGCGCCAGCAGCGCCGTGAGGGGCGGGGAGCTGTTTTTT. Amino acid sequence: CASSAVRGGELFF.

A few counts support this clonotype. The CDR3 coding sequence is TGTGCCATCAGTGACGGCCCTACCGAGGGCTACACCTTC. It yields the protein CAISDGPTEGYTF. The chain employs TRBV10-3 and TRBJ1-2; D not resolved. Germline-derived CDR1 and CDR2 are ENHRY and SYGVKD. Trimming shortened V by 3 bases and J by 8 bases, and 13 bases separated the two germline ends. The CDR3 is 13 amino acids.

This clonotype is termed medium-sized. The chain couples TRBV19 to TRBJ2-7; 10 bases are shared with TRBD2. The ends lost 4 bases at V and 0 bases at J; junction bases unmatched: 9. This CDR3 is built from 17 residues. Germline assignment: CDR1 LNHDA and CDR2 SQIVND (reference sequence). The CDR3 bases are TGTGCCAGTAGTAACGGACTAGCGGTATCAAGCTCCTACGAGCAGTACTTC. Protein: CASSNGLAVSSSYEQYF.

The chain recombines TRBV19 with TRBJ2-3, with D unclear. The V gene lost 9 bases and the J gene lost 0 bases, with 7 bases spanning the gap. Germline CDR1 reads LNHDA; CDR2 reads SQIVND (reference sequence). CDR3 length: 12 residues. As DNA, the CDR3 is TGTGCCAGCACGGGCAGCACAGATACGCAGTATTTT. Protein sequence: CASTGSTDTQYF.

The table lists this clonotype with a few counts. The chain recombines TRBV12-3 or TRBV12-4 with TRBJ1-5; D remains unclear. The V and J ends lost 1 base and 6 bases respectively, with 7 bases between them. The CDR3 extends over 13 amino acids. The CDR3 region has the DNA TGTGCCAGCAGTTTAGGGCAGTCTCAGCCCCAGCATTTT. This encodes CASSLGQSQPQHF.

This chain connects TRBV20-1 to TRBJ2-3, with 8 bases that match TRBD2. Germline V gene sequence: CDR1 DFQATT, CDR2 SNEGSKA (reference sequence). The CDR3 covers 16 residues. V trimming: 6 bases; J trimming: 5 bases; junction bases outside the gene matches: 16. The CDR3 DNA reads TGCAGTGCGTATCCGGGACTAGTGAGCGCGGGAGATACGCAGTATTTT. It is translated as CSAYPGLVSAGDTQYF.

This clonotype showed up just a few times. The V and J genes are TRBV7-2 and TRBJ1-6; D ambiguous. Trimming took off 6 bases at V and 5 bases at J, with 11 bases between the two ends. Germline V gene lookup returns CDR1 SGHTA and CDR2 FQGNSA. CDR3 length equals 14 residues. The CDR3 region is CASSSTPDNSPLHF. The CDR3 DNA reads as TGTGCCAGCAGTTCAACCCCGGATAATTCACCCCTCCACTTT.

The rearrangement uses TRBV2 and TRBJ2-1; TRBD2 agrees at 11 bases. This CDR3 has 15 residues. After removal of 5 bases from V and 2 bases from J, the junction contained 2 bases not matched to a gene. The V gene's germline CDR1 is SNHLY and CDR2 FYNNEI. CDR3 DNA sequence: TGTGCCAGCAGTCTACTAGCGGGGGCCTACAATGAGCAGTTCTTC. This codes for CASSLLAGAYNEQFF.

This clonotype ranks as medium-sized. The V call is TRBV27, the J call TRBJ2-7; no clear D. Germline CDR1 reads MNHEY; CDR2 reads SMNVEV (reference sequence). Trimming shortened V by 0 bases and J by 3 bases, and 9 bases separated the two germline ends. The CDR3 is 14 residues long. In nucleotides, the CDR3 is TGTGCCAGCAGTTTATCGGTCAAAAACTACGAGCAGTACTTC. Its protein is CASSLSVKNYEQYF.

Within the sample, this clonotype is medium-sized. The chain links TRBV6-2 or TRBV6-3 to TRBJ2-3; D ambiguous. Looked up from germline, CDR1 is MNHEY and CDR2 is SVGEGT. The V end was cut by 5 bases, the J end by 1 base, with 10 bases between. This CDR3 has 14 amino acids. The CDR3 loop reads CASSKAMGTDTQYF. The CDR3 nucleotides are TGTGCCAGCAGTAAGGCTATGGGCACAGATACGCAGTATTTT.

The V gene is TRBV7-9, the J gene TRBJ2-7, with unresolved D. Trimming left V 5 bases short and J 3 bases short, with 14 bases between. Looked up from germline, CDR1 is SEHNR and CDR2 is FQNEAQ (reference sequence). The CDR3 is 14 amino acids. CDR3 bases: TGTGCCAGCAGCCTAACAACCGGGCTCTACGAGCAGTACTTC. It codes for CASSLTTGLYEQYF.

V gene TRBV7-9 combines with J gene TRBJ1-2; D not certain. Germline CDR1 SEHNR, CDR2 FQNEAQ (reference sequence). The CDR3 covers 12 residues. Trimming took 1 base from V and 4 from J, leaving 4 bases between them. The CDR3 protein is CASSLEVYGYTF. The CDR3 DNA is TGTGCCAGCAGCTTAGAGGTCTATGGCTACACCTTC.

This clonotype is medium-sized (0.01 to 0.1%) in the sample. The J gene is TRBJ1-5, the V gene TRBV19; D not certain. Germline values: CDR1 LNHDA, CDR2 SQIVND (reference sequence). The CDR3 extends over 12 amino acids. Trimming shortened V by 7 bases and J by 2 bases, and 6 bases separated the two germline ends. CDR3 sequence reads: CASKGGNQPQHF. CDR3 sequence (DNA): TGTGCCAGTAAGGGAGGCAATCAGCCCCAGCATTTT.

The chain is built from TRBV7-2 and TRBJ2-3, with no clear D. The CDR3 has 17 amino acids. Between the trimmed V and J ends, which lost 5 bases and 2 bases, there was a span of 20 bases. The germline V gene has CDR1 SGHTA and CDR2 FQGNSA. The DNA for the CDR3 is TGTGCCAGCAGCCAACCGATAGACAACCTGAACACAGATACGCAGTATTTT. Its protein is CASSQPIDNLNTDTQYF.

By frequency in the sample, this clonotype is medium-sized. The chain employs TRBV6-5 and TRBJ2-7; tentatively, D is TRBD2 (6 bases). This CDR3 spans 13 amino acids. Germline V gives CDR1 MNHEY, CDR2 SVGAGI. V was trimmed by 8 bases and J by 5 bases, leaving 16 bases between them. The CDR3 sequence is CASGGSGKHEQYF. CDR3 DNA sequence: TGTGCCAGCGGGGGGTCGGGGAAACACGAGCAGTACTTC.

About this clonotype itself: One base away lies a much larger clone, so this may be a sequencing read error. J is TRBJ2-2 and V is TRBV6-1, with TRBD1 identical over 11 bases. Germline-derived CDR1 and CDR2 are MNHNS and SASEGT. The CDR3 spans 16 residues. DNA of the CDR3: TGTGTCAGCAGTACCGGACAGGGGGCAATGGTCGGGGAGCTGTTTTTT. This translates into CVSSTGQGAMVGELFF.